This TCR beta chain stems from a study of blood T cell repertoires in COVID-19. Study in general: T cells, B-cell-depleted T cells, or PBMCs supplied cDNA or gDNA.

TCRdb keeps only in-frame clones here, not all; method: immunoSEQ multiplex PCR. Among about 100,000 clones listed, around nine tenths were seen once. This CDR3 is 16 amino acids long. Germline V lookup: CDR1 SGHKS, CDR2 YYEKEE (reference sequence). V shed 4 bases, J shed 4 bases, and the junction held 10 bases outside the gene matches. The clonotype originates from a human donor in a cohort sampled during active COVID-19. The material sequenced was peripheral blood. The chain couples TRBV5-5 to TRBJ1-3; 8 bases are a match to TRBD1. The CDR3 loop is CASSLIQGAGGNTIYF. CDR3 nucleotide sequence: TGTGCCAGCAGCCTTATCCAGGGGGCGGGCGGAAACACCATATATTTT.